These 30 T cell receptor beta chains share one sample of origin, sequenced in a study of blood T cell repertoires in COVID-19. TCRdb's copy holds only in-frame clones and misses some; the assay was immunoSEQ multiplex PCR. The sample records around 130,000 clones, approximately 88% being singletons. Sequencing input: peripheral blood. These receptors were collected from a man between 70 and 80 years old with active COVID-19.

The rearrangement links TRBV3-1 (or the pseudogene TRBV3-2) to TRBJ2-5; TRBD1 might be the D (5 bases). Between the trimmed V and J ends, which lost 1 base and 7 bases, there was a span of 16 bases. This CDR3 has 15 amino acids. In germline, CDR1 is LGHDT, CDR2 YNNKEL (reference sequence). The chain's CDR3 is CASSQGSGPAGTQYF. CDR3 sequence (DNA): TGTGCCAGCAGCCAAGGCTCAGGGCCCGCTGGGACCCAGTACTTC.

This clone was observed a handful of times. This sequence joins TRBV19 and TRBJ2-7; TRBD1 matches at 7 bases. The CDR3 spans 15 residues. Germline-derived CDR1 and CDR2 are LNHDA and SQIVND (reference sequence). V lost 5 bases to trimming and J lost 3 bases; unmatched junction nucleotides: 10. This chain's CDR3 is CASSPRQGSIYEQYF. For the CDR3, the DNA is TGTGCCAGTAGTCCTCGACAGGGATCGATCTACGAGCAGTACTTC.

A single count supports this clone. V is TRBV9 and J is TRBJ2-1, with TRBD2 matching 10 bases. The CDR3 is 15 residues long. After removal of 4 bases from V and 0 bases from J, the junction contained 1 base not matched to a gene. CDR1 and CDR2 from the germline V gene are SGDLS and YYNGEE. CDR3 coding DNA: TGTGCCAGCAGCTCTAGCGGGAGCTCCTACAATGAGCAGTTCTTC. Its translation: CASSSSGSSYNEQFF.

CDR3 DNA: TGTGCCAGCTCAGAGGACAGTTCTAATGAAAAACTGTTTTTT. It encodes CASSEDSSNEKLFF. V usage is TRBV2 and J usage is TRBJ1-4; D possibly corresponds to TRBD1 (6 bases). Germline values: CDR1 SNHLY, CDR2 FYNNEI. The germline V and J ends were trimmed by 8 bases and 3 bases, with 13 bases remaining between them. The CDR3 is made up of 14 amino acids.

The rearrangement uses TRBV5-1 and TRBJ1-4; 9 bases map to TRBD1. Losses at the gene ends were 4 bases for V and 8 bases for J; bases not matched to a gene: 6. The CDR3 spans 14 residues. The germline CDR1 and CDR2 sequences are SGHRS and YFSETQ. The CDR3 bases are TGCGCCAGCAGCCCTACAGGGGGCCGAGAAAAACTGTTTTTT. This gives the protein CASSPTGGREKLFF.

J is TRBJ2-7 and V is TRBV19; 7 bases align to TRBD2. With 5 bases clipped from V and 3 bases from J, the junction kept 10 bases outside the gene matches. This CDR3 is built from 15 residues. Germline values: CDR1 LNHDA, CDR2 SQIVND (reference sequence). The CDR3 loop is CASSVRLAAHYEQYF. The CDR3 coding sequence is TGTGCCAGTAGTGTCCGCCTAGCGGCGCACTACGAGCAGTACTTC.

The V and J genes are TRBV5-4 and TRBJ1-6, with D possibly TRBD1 on 6 matching bases. Germline CDR1 SGHNT, CDR2 YYREEE (reference sequence). This CDR3 has 15 residues. With 5 bases removed from V and 2 bases from J, the gap between germline ends came to 11 bases. CDR3 in amino acids: CASSSRGTYNSPLHF. The CDR3 nucleotides read TGTGCCAGCAGTTCAAGGGGGACCTATAATTCACCCCTCCACTTT.

The CDR3 sequence is CASSETPSGIEQYF. As DNA, the CDR3 is TGTGCCAGCAGTGAAACCCCTAGCGGGATAGAGCAGTACTTC. The chain carries TRBV2 and TRBJ2-7, with TRBD2 identical over 9 bases. V gave up 2 bases and J gave up 7 bases; unmatched junction bases: 6. In germline, CDR1 is SNHLY, CDR2 FYNNEI. This CDR3 comprises 14 residues.

The chain recombines TRBV3-1 (or the pseudogene TRBV3-2) with TRBJ2-7; TRBD1 matches 8 bases. The germline gives CDR1 LGHDT, CDR2 YNNKEL (reference sequence). With 3 bases clipped from V and 2 bases from J, the junction kept 9 bases outside the gene matches. The CDR3 loop spans 16 amino acids. The chain's CDR3 is CASSHNPGQGTYEQYF. The CDR3 bases are TGTGCCAGCAGCCATAATCCCGGACAGGGTACCTACGAGCAGTACTTC.

The V gene is TRBV5-1, the J gene TRBJ2-7; D may be TRBD2 (6 bases). V shed 4 bases and J shed 1 base, with 12 bases lying between them. Germline CDR1 reads SGHRS; CDR2 reads YFSETQ. This CDR3 contains 14 residues. The CDR3 is CASSGEDRSYEQYF. DNA of the CDR3: TGCGCCAGCAGCGGGGAGGACCGATCCTACGAGCAGTACTTC.

V usage is TRBV5-1 and J usage is TRBJ2-7, with 9 nucleotides matching TRBD1. This CDR3 comprises 16 residues. From germline, CDR1 is SGHRS and CDR2 YFSETQ. With V trimmed by 1 base and J by 3 bases, 8 bases remained unmatched. CDR3 nucleotide sequence: TGCGCCAGCAGCTTGACCGTTGGGACAGGGAACTACGAGCAGTACTTC. It translates to CASSLTVGTGNYEQYF.

The chain employs TRBV25-1 and TRBJ2-3; 11 bases match TRBD2. V was clipped by 4 bases and J by 6 bases; unmatched bases: 6. The germline CDR1 and CDR2 sequences are MGHDK and SYGVNS. The length of the CDR3 is 15 residues. This chain's CDR3 is CASSGTSGRRDTQYF. Here the CDR3 DNA reads TGTGCCAGCAGTGGTACTAGCGGGAGACGGGATACGCAGTATTTT.

The chain carries TRBV29-1 and TRBJ2-7; 11 bases are shared with TRBD1. Trimming removed 2 bases from V and 5 bases from J; junction bases left unmatched: 8. This CDR3 region has 15 residues. Germline lookup yields CDR1 SQVTM and CDR2 ANQGSEA. CDR3 sequence reads: CSVEIIGTGGDEQYF. In DNA, the CDR3 is TGCAGCGTTGAAATTATCGGGACAGGGGGTGACGAGCAGTACTTC.

V is TRBV28 and J is TRBJ1-5, with D perhaps matching TRBD1 (5 bases). The V gene's germline CDR1 is MDHEN and CDR2 SYDVKM. V lost 8 bases, J lost 3 bases, and 11 bases lay in between. The CDR3 length is 13 residues. CDR3 sequence (DNA): TGTGCCAGCGTGGGACTGTTCAATCAGCCCCAGCATTTT. Amino acid sequence: CASVGLFNQPQHF.

The chain couples TRBV24-1 to TRBJ1-2; TRBD1 matches at 9 bases. There are 17 residues in the CDR3. V trimming: 3 bases; J trimming: 0 bases; junction bases outside the gene matches: 7. Germline assignment: CDR1 KGHDR and CDR2 SFDVKD. This CDR3 is CATSDNLGTGTNYGYTF. Written as DNA, the CDR3 is TGTGCCACCAGTGATAACCTCGGGACAGGGACTAACTATGGCTACACCTTC.

This rearrangement joins TRBV30 to TRBJ1-3, with 8 positions matching TRBD1. The CDR3 is made up of 15 amino acids. Per germline, CDR1 GTSNPN and CDR2 SVGIG (reference sequence). V lost 1 base and J lost 3; bases outside the gene matches: 5. CDR3 DNA sequence: TGTGCCTGGAGTGGGACAGGGAGTAATGGAAACACCATATATTTT. This encodes CAWSGTGSNGNTIYF. Looking up the rest from reference TRBV30 and TRBJ1-3 gives the full variable domain: SQTIHQWPATLVQPVGSPLSLECTVEGTSNPNLYWYRQAAGRGLQLLFYSVGIGQISSEVPQNLSASRPQDRQFILSSKKLLLSDSGFYLCAWSGTGSNGNTIYFGEGSWLTVV.

V gene TRBV21-1 combines with J gene TRBJ2-1; the table names TRBD2, a call not compared with the DNA. TRBV21-1 counts as a pseudogene. The CDR3 runs to 12 residues. CDR3 nucleotide sequence: TGTGCCAGCAGCAAAGGAGGGCCTGAGCAGTTCTTC. It translates to CASSKGGPEQFF.

The chain combines TRBV5-1 with TRBJ1-3; no firm D call. This CDR3 contains 13 residues. Trimming took 0 bases from V and 4 from J, leaving 5 bases between them. Germline V gene data show CDR1 as SGHRS and CDR2 as YFSETQ. CDR3 loop: CASSLAPGNTIYF. The CDR3 bases are TGCGCCAGCAGCTTGGCCCCGGGAAACACCATATATTTT.

This sequence joins TRBV30 and TRBJ1-2; D gene uncertain. CDR3 length: 14 residues. Germline V gene data show CDR1 as GTSNPN and CDR2 as SVGIG (reference sequence). Trimming removed 6 bases from V and 4 bases from J, with 18 bases in between. The CDR3 DNA reads TGTGCCTGTTTGAGGAAGACTTCTGGCTATGGCTACACCTTC. This translates into CACLRKTSGYGYTF.

The chain is built from TRBV20-1 and TRBJ1-6; D unclear. V lost 2 bases and J lost 10, with 6 bases in between. The CDR3 consists of 11 residues. Germline values: CDR1 DFQATT, CDR2 SNEGSKA (reference sequence). The CDR3 bases are TGCAGTGCTAGACGCCAGTCACCCCTCCACTTT. Amino acid sequence: CSARRQSPLHF.

The genes are TRBV24-1 and TRBJ2-1, with TRBD2 identical over 8 bases. The J segment lost 0 bases and the V segment lost 10 bases, leaving 10 bases of the junction unmatched. The CDR3 has 16 residues. Germline assignment: CDR1 KGHDR and CDR2 SFDVKD. The CDR3 nucleotides read TGTGCCACGACGAGCGGGACTAGGATCTCCTACAATGAGCAGTTCTTC. This encodes CATTSGTRISYNEQFF.

V and J are TRBV28 and TRBJ2-7, with TRBD1 matching over 10 bases. The J segment lost 2 bases and the V segment lost 6 bases, leaving 4 bases of the junction unmatched. The CDR3 totals 14 residues. CDR1 is MDHEN, CDR2 SYDVKM, per germline. CDR3 coding DNA: TGTGCCAGCAGGTGGGGACAGGGGCCCTACGAGCAGTACTTC. It is translated as CASRWGQGPYEQYF.

The rearrangement links TRBV6-5 to TRBJ2-1; possible D gene TRBD2, 6 bases. The CDR3 is 15 amino acids. Germline assignment: CDR1 MNHEY and CDR2 SVGAGI. CDR3 coding DNA: TGTGCTTCCCGGGAGCGGACCAGCTCCTACAATGAGCAGTTCTTC. Its protein is CASRERTSSYNEQFF.

In this sample, this clone turned up once. This sequence joins TRBV5-4 and TRBJ2-2; 7 nucleotides agree with TRBD1. CDR1 is SGHNT and CDR2 is YYREEE in the germline V gene (reference sequence). The ends lost 1 base at V and 7 bases at J; junction bases unmatched: 7. There are 15 residues in the CDR3. The CDR3 coding sequence is TGTGCCAGCAGCTTGAGGCGAGGGGGCGGCGGGGAGCTGTTTTTT. Translating it yields CASSLRRGGGGELFF.

There are a few counts of this clone. The CDR3 sequence is CASSPRQNSGYGYTF. CDR3 nucleotides: TGCGCCAGCAGCCCTCGACAGAACTCCGGCTATGGCTACACCTTC. This chain joins TRBV4-1 and TRBJ1-2; the D gene is possibly TRBD1 (5 bases). Between the trimmed V and J ends, which lost 4 bases and 4 bases, there was a span of 16 bases. There are 15 residues in the CDR3. Germline values: CDR1 MGHRA, CDR2 YSYEKL.

Only a few counts were recorded for this clone. The V call is TRBV29-1, the J call TRBJ2-7, with TRBD1 matching 10 bases. The junction had 4 bases not matched to a gene; V was cut back by 4 bases and J by 1 base. The CDR3 runs 14 residues. CDR1 is SQVTM and CDR2 is ANQGSEA in the germline V gene. The CDR3 sequence: CSVVRDRGSYEQYF. DNA of the CDR3: TGCAGCGTTGTGAGGGACAGGGGTTCCTACGAGCAGTACTTC.

V is TRBV4-1 and J is TRBJ2-1; 10 nucleotides align to TRBD2. The CDR3 has 17 amino acids. Unmatched junction bases numbered 17, after V lost 1 base and J lost 14 bases. The germline V gene has CDR1 MGHRA and CDR2 YSYEKL. The chain's CDR3 is CASSQGLAGVARMSEFF. CDR3 sequence (DNA): TGCGCCAGCAGCCAAGGGCTAGCGGGAGTCGCCAGAATGAGCGAGTTCTTC.

This clone appeared a single time. The gene calls are TRBV28 and TRBJ2-7; 7 bases match TRBD1. The germline CDR1 and CDR2 sequences are MDHEN and SYDVKM. CDR3 length equals 14 residues. The V gene end was trimmed by 4 bases and the J gene end by 5 bases; junction bases not matched to a gene: 8. In nucleotides, the CDR3 is TGTGCCAGCAGTTCCCGACAGGGCGGCGACGAGCAGTACTTC. Protein product: CASSSRQGGDEQYF.

This rearrangement joins TRBV7-2 to TRBJ2-7, with D unresolved. This CDR3 spans 12 amino acids. The V end lost 5 bases, the J end lost 3 bases, and 8 bases lay between the germline ends. Germline V gene data show CDR1 as SGHTA and CDR2 as FQGNSA. The CDR3 region is CASSATGYEQYF. The CDR3 coding sequence is TGTGCCAGCAGCGCTACCGGCTACGAGCAGTACTTC.

The chain joins TRBV4-2 to TRBJ2-7; 7 bases agree with TRBD1. In germline, CDR1 is LGHNA, CDR2 YNFKEQ. V shed 4 bases, J shed 6 bases, and the junction held 9 bases outside the gene matches. There are 14 residues in the CDR3. DNA for the CDR3: TGTGCCAGCAGCCGGGAACAGGGGTCCGCCGAGCAGTACTTC. Amino acids: CASSREQGSAEQYF.